The T cell receptor beta chain described here comes from a study of blood T cell repertoires in COVID-19. Study details: Sites in the United States, Italy and Spain provided acute and convalescent COVID-19 samples. The cDNA or gDNA used as material had been derived from T cells, B-cell-depleted T cells, or PBMCs.

Per the original data handling: Using reference gene primer amplification, nucleated cell counts were estimated. The table came from immunoSEQ multiplex PCR; TCRdb's copy has only in-frame clones and leaves some out. V, J and clone size reflect that table, while D and trimming were determined from the DNA. The data hold 350,000 or so clones, with 80% to 90% observed a single time. Clinical history as reported by participants underpinned cohort assignment. The source material was PBMCs or T cells enriched from blood (not recorded which). The sequence derives from a woman between 40 and 50 years old with acute COVID-19.

This CDR3 is CASSFGDSVSAFF. CDR3 coding DNA: TGCGCCAGCAGCTTTGGTGATAGCGTATCAGCTTTCTTT. This sequence joins TRBV5-1 and TRBJ1-1, with no clear D. The CDR3 is made up of 13 amino acids. CDR1 is SGHRS and CDR2 is YFSETQ in the germline V gene. The germline V and J ends were trimmed by 2 bases and 10 bases, with 15 bases remaining between them.